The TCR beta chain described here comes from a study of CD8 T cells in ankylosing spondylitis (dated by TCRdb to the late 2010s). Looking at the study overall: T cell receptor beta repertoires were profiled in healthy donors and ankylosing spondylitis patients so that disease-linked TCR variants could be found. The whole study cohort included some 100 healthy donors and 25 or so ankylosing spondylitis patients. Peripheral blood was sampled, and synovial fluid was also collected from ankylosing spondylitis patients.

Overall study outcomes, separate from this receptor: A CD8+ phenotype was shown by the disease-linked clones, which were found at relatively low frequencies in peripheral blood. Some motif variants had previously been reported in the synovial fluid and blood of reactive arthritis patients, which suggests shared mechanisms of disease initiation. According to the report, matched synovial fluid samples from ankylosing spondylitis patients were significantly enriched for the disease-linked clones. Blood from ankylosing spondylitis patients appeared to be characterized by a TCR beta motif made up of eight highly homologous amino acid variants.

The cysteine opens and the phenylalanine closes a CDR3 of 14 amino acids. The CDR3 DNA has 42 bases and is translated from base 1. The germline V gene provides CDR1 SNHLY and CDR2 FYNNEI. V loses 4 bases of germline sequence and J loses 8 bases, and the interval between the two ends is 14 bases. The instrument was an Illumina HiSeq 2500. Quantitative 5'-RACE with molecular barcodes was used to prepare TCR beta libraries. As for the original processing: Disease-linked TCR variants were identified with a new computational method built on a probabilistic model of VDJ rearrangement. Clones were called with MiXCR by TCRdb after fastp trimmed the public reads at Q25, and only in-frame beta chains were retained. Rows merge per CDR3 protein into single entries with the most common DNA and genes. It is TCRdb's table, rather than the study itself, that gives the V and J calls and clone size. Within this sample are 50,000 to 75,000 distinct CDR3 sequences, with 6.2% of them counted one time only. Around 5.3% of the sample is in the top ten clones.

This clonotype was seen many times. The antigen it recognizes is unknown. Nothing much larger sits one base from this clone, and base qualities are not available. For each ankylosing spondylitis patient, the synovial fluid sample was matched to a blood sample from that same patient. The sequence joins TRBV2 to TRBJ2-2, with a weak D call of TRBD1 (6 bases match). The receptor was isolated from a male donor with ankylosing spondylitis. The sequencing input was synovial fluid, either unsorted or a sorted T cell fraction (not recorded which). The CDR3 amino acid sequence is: CASSVGQSTGELFF. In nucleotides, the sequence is TGTGCCAGCAGTGTAGGACAGTCAACGGGGGAGCTGTTTTTT.